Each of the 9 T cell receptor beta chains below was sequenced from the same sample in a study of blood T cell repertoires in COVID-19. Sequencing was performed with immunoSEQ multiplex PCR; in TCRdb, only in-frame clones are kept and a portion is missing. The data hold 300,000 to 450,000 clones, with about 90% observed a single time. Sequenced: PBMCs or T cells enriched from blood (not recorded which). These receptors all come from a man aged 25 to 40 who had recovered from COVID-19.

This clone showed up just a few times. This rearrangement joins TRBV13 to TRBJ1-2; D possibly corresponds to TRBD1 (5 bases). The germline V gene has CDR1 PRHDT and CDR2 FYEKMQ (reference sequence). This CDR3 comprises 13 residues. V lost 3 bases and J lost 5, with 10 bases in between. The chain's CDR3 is CASSLTDFYGYTF. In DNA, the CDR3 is TGTGCCAGCAGCTTGACAGATTTTTATGGCTACACCTTC.

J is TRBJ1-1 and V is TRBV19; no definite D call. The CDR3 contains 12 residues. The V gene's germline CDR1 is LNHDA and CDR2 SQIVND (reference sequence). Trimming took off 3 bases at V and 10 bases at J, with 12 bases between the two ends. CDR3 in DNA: TGTGCCAGTAGTATTTCCGCTTCAGGAGCTTTCTTT. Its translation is CASSISASGAFF.

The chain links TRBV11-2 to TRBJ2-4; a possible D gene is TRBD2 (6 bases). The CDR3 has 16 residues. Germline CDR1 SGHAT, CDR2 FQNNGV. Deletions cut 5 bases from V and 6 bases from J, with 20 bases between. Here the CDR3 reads CASSTSKRRDGNIQYF. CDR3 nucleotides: TGTGCCAGCAGCACGTCGAAACGGAGGGATGGAAACATTCAGTACTTC.

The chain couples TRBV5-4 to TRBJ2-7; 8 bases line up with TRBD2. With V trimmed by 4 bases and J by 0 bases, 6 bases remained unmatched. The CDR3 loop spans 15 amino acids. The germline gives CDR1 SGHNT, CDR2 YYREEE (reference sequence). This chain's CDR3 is CASSPGGLGSYEQYF. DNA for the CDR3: TGTGCCAGCAGCCCGGGGGGGTTGGGCTCCTACGAGCAGTACTTC.

The CDR3 region is CASSLDRVVQPQHF. The CDR3 bases are TGTGCCAGCAGCTTAGACAGGGTTGTTCAGCCCCAGCATTTT. This sequence joins TRBV7-2 and TRBJ1-5; a weak D match, TRBD1 (6 bases). Germline V gene sequence: CDR1 SGHTA, CDR2 FQGNSA. CDR3 length: 14 residues. The V end was cut by 1 base, the J end by 6 bases, with 10 bases between.

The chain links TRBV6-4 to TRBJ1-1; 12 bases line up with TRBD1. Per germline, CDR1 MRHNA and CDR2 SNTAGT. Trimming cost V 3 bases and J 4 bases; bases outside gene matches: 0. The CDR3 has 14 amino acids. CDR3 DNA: TGTGCCAGCAGTGAGGGACAGGGGGCCACTGAAGCTTTCTTT. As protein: CASSEGQGATEAFF.

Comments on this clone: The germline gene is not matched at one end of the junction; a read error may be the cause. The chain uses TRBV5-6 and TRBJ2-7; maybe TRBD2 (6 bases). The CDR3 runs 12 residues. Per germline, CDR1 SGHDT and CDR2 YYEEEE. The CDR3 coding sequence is TGTGCCAGCAGCCGGGACTCCAACGAGCAGTACTTC. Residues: CASSRDSNEQYF.

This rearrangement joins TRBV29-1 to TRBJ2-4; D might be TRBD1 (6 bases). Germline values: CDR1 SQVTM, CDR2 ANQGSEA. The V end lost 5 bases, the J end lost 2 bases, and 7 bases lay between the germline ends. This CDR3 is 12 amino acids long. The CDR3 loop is CSVQGPKNIQYF. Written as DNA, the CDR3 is TGCAGCGTTCAGGGGCCCAAAAACATTCAGTACTTC.

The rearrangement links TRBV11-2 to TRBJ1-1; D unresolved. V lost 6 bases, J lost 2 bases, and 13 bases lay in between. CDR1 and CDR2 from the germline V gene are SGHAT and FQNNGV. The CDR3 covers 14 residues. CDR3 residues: CASSRGVSNTEAFF. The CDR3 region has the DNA TGTGCCAGCAGTCGGGGAGTGTCTAACACTGAAGCTTTCTTT. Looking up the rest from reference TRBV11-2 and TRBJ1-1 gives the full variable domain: EAGVAQSPRYKIIEKRQSVAFWCNPISGHATLYWYQQILGQGPKLLIQFQNNGVVDDSQLPKDRFSAERLKGVDSTLKIQPAKLEDSAVYLCASSRGVSNTEAFFGQGTRLTVV.